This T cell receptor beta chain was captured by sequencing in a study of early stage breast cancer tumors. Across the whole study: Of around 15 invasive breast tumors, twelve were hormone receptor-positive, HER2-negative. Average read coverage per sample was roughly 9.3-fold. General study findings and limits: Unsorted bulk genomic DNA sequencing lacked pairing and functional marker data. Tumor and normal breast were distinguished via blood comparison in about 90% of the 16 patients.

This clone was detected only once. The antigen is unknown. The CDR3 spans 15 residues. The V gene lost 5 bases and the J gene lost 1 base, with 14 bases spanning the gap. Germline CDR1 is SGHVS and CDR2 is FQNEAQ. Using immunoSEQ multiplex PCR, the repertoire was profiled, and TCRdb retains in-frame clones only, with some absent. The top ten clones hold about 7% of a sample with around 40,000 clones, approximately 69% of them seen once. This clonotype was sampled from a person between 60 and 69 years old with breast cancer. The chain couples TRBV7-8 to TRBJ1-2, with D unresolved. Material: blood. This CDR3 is CASSTRRTGNYGYTF. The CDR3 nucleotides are TGTGCCAGCAGCACGAGGCGCACCGGTAACTATGGCTACACCTTC.